This T cell receptor (beta chain) was sequenced in a study of cytomegalovirus exposure and HLA in healthy donors. Findings of the study overall: HLA alleles showed associations with 15,000 to 20,000 TCR beta sequences in a later analysis, at a 0.05 false discovery rate. Most TCR beta V segments were productive about 87% or about 30% of the time in an earlier analysis. The authors listed 180 or so TCR beta chains as cytomegalovirus-associated.

This clone has a handful of counts. Its antigen remains unknown. Primers: 60 Vbeta forward and 13 Jbeta reverse. The assay was immunoSEQ multiplex PCR, and TCRdb's table has in-frame clones only and misses some. This table has about 110,000 clones, roughly four fifths appearing once. With V trimmed by 5 bases and J by 0 bases, 1 base remained unmatched. Germline values: CDR1 SEHNR, CDR2 FQNEAQ (reference sequence). The CDR3 is 16 amino acids. The material sequenced was PBMCs. This sequence originates from a man aged 45-65 years in good health and CMV-seronegative. The chain links TRBV7-9 to TRBJ2-3; 14 bases are shared with TRBD2. CDR3 region: CASSRLAGGSTDTQYF. The CDR3, as DNA: TGTGCCAGCAGCAGACTAGCGGGGGGGAGCACAGATACGCAGTATTTT.